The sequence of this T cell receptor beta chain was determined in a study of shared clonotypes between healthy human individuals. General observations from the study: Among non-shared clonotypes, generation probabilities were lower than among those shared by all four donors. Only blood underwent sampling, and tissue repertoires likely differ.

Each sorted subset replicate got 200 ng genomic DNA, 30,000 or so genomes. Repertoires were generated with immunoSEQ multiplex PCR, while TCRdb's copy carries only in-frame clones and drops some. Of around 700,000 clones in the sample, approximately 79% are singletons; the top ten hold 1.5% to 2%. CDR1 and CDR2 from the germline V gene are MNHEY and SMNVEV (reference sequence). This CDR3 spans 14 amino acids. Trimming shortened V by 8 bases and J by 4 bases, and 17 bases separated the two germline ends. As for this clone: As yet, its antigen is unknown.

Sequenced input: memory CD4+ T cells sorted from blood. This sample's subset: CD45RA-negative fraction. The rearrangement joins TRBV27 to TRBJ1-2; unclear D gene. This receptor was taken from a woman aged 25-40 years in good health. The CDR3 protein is CASGTVAFGYGYTF. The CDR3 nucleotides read TGTGCCAGCGGCACGGTTGCTTTCGGCTATGGCTACACCTTC.